This TCR beta chain was recovered during a study of blood T cell repertoires in COVID-19. Turning to the study itself: The United States, Italy and Spain were the sources of the acute and convalescent COVID-19 samples. The analysed material was cDNA or gDNA that came from T cells, B-cell-depleted T cells, or PBMCs.

This clone is classed as medium-sized. V shed 5 bases and J shed 4 bases, with 21 bases lying between them. Germline-derived CDR1 and CDR2 are SEHNR and FQNEAQ (reference sequence). The CDR3 is made up of 17 amino acids. Original processing methods: Amplification from reference gene primers served as the basis for estimated nucleated cell counts. Here immunoSEQ multiplex PCR was the method, and the copy in TCRdb shows in-frame clones only, minus some. The DNA was the basis for D and trimming; V, J and clone size are from that table. The data hold roughly 12,000 clones, with less than 90% observed a single time.

The sequencing sample was made of peripheral blood. The clonotype originates from a woman aged 60-75 years with active COVID-19. The chain joins TRBV7-9 to TRBJ2-1; perhaps TRBD1 as D (5 bases). The CDR3 reads CASSVTFGAPAYNEQFF. CDR3 coding DNA: TGTGCCAGCAGCGTTACGTTTGGGGCGCCGGCTTACAATGAGCAGTTCTTC. The entire variable domain, with the rest obtained from reference TRBV7-9 and TRBJ2-1, is as follows: DTGVSQNPRHKITKRGQNVTFRCDPISEHNRLYWYRQTLGQGPEFLTYFQNEAQLEKSRLLSDRFSAERPKGSFSTLEIQRTEQGDSAMYLCASSVTFGAPAYNEQFFGPGTRLTVL.